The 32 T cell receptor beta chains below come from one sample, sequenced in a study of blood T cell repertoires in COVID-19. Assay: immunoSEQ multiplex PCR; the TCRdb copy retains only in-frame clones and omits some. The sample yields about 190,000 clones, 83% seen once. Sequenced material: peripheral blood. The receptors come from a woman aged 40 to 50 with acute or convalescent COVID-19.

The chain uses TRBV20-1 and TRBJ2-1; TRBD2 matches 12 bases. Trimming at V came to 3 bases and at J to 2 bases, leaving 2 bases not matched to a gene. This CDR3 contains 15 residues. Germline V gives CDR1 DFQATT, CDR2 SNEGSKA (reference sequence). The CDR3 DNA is TGCAGTGCTAGTCCTAGCGGGGGGGCCTACAATGAGCAGTTCTTC. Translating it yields CSASPSGGAYNEQFF.

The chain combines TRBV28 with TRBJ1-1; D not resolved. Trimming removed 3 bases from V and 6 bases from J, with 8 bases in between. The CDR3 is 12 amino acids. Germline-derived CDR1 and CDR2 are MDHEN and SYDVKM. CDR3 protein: CASSFRRAEAFF. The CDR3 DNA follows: TGTGCCAGCAGTTTTCGCCGGGCTGAAGCTTTCTTT.

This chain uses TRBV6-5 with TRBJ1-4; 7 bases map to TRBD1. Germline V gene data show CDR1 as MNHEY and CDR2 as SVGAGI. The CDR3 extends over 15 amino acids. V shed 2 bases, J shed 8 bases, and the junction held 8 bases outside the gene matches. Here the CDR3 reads CASSYKTGMGEKLFF. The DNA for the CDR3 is TGTGCCAGCAGTTACAAGACAGGGATGGGAGAAAAACTGTTTTTT.

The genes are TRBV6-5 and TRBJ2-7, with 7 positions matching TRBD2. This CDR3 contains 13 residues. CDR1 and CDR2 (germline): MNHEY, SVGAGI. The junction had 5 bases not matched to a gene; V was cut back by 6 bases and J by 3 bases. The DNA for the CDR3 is TGTGCCAGCAGCCGGGACTATGTCTACGAGCAGTACTTC. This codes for CASSRDYVYEQYF.

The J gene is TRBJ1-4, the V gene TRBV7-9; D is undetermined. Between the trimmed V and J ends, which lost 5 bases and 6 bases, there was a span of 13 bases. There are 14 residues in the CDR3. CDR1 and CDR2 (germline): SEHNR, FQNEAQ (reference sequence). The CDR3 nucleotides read TGTGCCAGCAGCCTAAGAAACGCGGATGAAAAACTGTTTTTT. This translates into CASSLRNADEKLFF. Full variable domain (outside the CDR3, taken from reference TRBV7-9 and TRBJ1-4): DTGVSQNPRHKITKRGQNVTFRCDPISEHNRLYWYRQTLGQGPEFLTYFQNEAQLEKSRLLSDRFSAERPKGSFSTLEIQRTEQGDSAMYLCASSLRNADEKLFFGSGTQLSVL.

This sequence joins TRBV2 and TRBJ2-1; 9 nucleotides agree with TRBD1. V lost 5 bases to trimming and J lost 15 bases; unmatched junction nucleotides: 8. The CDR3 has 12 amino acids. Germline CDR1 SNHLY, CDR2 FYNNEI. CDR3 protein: CASSLQGARRFF. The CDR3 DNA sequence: TGTGCCAGCAGTTTACAGGGGGCAAGGCGGTTCTTC.

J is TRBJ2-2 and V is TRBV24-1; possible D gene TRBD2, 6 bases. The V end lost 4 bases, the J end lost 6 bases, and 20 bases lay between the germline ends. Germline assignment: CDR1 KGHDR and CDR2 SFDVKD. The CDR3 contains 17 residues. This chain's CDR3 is CATSDGGRATRSGELFF. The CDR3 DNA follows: TGTGCCACCAGTGACGGGGGACGGGCCACCAGGTCCGGGGAGCTGTTTTTT.

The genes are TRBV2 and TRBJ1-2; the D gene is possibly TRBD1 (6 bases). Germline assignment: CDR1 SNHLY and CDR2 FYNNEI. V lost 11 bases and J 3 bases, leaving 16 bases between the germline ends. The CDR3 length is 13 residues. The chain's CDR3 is CADKGVFDYGYTF. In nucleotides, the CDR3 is TGTGCCGACAAGGGGGTTTTCGACTATGGCTACACCTTC.

This chain's CDR3 is CAGMTSANYGYTF. As DNA, the CDR3 is TGTGCCGGAATGACATCAGCTAACTATGGCTACACCTTC. The J gene is TRBJ1-2, the V gene TRBV28; D unclear. Trimming left V 11 bases short and J 0 bases short, with 13 bases between. This CDR3 is built from 13 residues. Germline-derived CDR1 and CDR2 are MDHEN and SYDVKM.

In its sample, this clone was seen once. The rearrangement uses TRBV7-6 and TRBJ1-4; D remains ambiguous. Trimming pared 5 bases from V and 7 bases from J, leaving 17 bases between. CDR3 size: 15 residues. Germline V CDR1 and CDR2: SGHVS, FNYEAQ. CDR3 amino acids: CASSPRPGGIEKLFF. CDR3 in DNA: TGTGCCAGCAGCCCCCGTCCGGGAGGCATTGAAAAACTGTTTTTT.

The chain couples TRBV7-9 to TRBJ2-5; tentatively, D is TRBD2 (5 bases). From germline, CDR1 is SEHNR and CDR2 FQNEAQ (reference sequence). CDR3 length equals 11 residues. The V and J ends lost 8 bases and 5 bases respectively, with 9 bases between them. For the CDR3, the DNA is TGTGCCAGCGCCCCGGGGGAGACCCAGTACTTC. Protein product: CASAPGETQYF.

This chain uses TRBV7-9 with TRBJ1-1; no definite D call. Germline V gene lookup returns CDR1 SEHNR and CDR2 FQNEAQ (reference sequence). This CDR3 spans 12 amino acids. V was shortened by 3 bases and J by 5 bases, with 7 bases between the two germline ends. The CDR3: CASSFGVTEAFF. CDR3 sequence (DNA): TGTGCCAGCAGCTTCGGGGTAACTGAAGCTTTCTTT.

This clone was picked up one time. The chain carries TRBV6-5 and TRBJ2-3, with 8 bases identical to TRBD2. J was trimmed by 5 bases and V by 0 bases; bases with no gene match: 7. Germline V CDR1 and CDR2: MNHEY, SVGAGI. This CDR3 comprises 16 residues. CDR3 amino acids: CASSYSRGGRRDTQYF. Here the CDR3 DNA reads TGTGCCAGCAGTTACTCTCGGGGGGGCCGGAGAGATACGCAGTATTTT.

The CDR3 sequence: CASSPSIAGDQPQHF. DNA for the CDR3: TGTGCCAGCTCACCATCGATTGCAGGGGATCAGCCCCAGCATTTT. This chain uses TRBV18 with TRBJ1-5; a possible D gene is TRBD1 (6 bases). With 2 bases removed from V and 5 bases from J, the gap between germline ends came to 13 bases. Germline V gives CDR1 KGHSH, CDR2 LQKENI. CDR3 size: 15 residues.

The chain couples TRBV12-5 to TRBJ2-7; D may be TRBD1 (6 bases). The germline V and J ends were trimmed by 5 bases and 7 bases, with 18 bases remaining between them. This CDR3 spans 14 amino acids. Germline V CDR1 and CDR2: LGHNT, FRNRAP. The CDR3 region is CASGRPRGWWEQYF. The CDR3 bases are TGTGCTAGTGGTCGCCCCAGGGGATGGTGGGAGCAGTACTTC. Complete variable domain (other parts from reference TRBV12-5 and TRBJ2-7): DARVTQTPRHKVTEMGQEVTMRCQPILGHNTVFWYRQTMMQGLELLAYFRNRAPLDDSGMPKDRFSAEMPDATLATLKIQPSEPRDSAVYFCASGRPRGWWEQYFGPGTRLTVT.

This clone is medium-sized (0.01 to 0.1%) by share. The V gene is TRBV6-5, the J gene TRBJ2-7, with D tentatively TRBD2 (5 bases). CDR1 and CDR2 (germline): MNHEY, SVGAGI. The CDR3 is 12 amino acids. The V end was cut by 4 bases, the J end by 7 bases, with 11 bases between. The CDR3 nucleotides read TGTGCCAGCAGTTTACTATCGGGGGAGCAGTACTTC. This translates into CASSLLSGEQYF.

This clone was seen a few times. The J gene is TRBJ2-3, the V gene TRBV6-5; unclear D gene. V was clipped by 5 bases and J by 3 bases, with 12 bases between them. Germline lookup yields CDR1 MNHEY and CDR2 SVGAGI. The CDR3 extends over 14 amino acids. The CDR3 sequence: CASSKRRGTDTQYF. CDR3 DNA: TGTGCCAGCAGTAAACGGCGAGGAACAGATACGCAGTATTTT.

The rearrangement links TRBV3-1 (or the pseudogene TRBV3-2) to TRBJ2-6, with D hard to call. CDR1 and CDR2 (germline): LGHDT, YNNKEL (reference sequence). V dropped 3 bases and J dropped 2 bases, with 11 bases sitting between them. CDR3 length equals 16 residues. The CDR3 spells CASSQAPSPGANVLTF. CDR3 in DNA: TGTGCCAGCAGCCAGGCCCCGTCCCCTGGGGCCAACGTCCTGACTTTC.

This CDR3 is CASSYSSQGNSPLHF. The CDR3 nucleotides read TGCGCCAGCAGCTACTCTTCTCAGGGTAATTCACCCCTCCACTTT. V is TRBV5-1 and J is TRBJ1-6; a possible D gene is TRBD1 (5 bases). Germline loops: CDR1 SGHRS, CDR2 YFSETQ. The CDR3 is 15 amino acids. The V end was cut by 3 bases, the J end by 6 bases, with 13 bases between.

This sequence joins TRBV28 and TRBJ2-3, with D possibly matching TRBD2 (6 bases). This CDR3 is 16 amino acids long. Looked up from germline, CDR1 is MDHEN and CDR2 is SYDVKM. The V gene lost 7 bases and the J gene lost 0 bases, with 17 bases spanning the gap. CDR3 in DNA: TGTGCCAGCATCTCTTCGGAGGGATTAAGCACAGATACGCAGTATTTT. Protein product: CASISSEGLSTDTQYF. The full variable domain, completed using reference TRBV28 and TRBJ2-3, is DVKVTQSSRYLVKRTGEKVFLECVQDMDHENMFWYRQDPGLGLRLIYFSYDVKMKEKGDIPEGYSVSREKKERFSLILESASTNQTSMYLCASISSEGLSTDTQYFGPGTRLTVL.

The CDR3 here is CASSLSRGNYEQYF. CDR3 DNA: TGTGCCAGCAGCTTGTCCAGGGGCAACTACGAGCAGTACTTC. The V and J genes are TRBV11-2 and TRBJ2-7; D is perhaps TRBD1 (6 bases). Germline assignment: CDR1 SGHAT and CDR2 FQNNGV. V dropped 3 bases and J dropped 3 bases, with 12 bases sitting between them. The CDR3 sequence is 14 residues long.

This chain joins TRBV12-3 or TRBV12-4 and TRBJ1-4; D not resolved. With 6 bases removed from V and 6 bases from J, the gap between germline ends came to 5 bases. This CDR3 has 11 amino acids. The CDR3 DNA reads TGTGCCAGCAGCCAGGATGAAAAACTGTTTTTT. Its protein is CASSQDEKLFF.

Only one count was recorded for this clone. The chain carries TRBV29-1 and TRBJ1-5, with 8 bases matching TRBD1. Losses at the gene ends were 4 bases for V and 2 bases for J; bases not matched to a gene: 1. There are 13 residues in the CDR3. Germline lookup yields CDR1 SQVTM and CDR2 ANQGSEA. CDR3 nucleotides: TGCAGCGTTGCGGGACAGGGCAATCAGCCCCAGCATTTT. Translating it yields CSVAGQGNQPQHF.

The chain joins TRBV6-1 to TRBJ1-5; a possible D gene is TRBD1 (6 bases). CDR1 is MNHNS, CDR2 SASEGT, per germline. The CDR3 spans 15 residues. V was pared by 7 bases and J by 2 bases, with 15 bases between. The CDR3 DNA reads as TGTGCCAGCAATTTACAGGGTGCGGGCAATCAGCCCCAGCATTTT. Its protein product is CASNLQGAGNQPQHF.

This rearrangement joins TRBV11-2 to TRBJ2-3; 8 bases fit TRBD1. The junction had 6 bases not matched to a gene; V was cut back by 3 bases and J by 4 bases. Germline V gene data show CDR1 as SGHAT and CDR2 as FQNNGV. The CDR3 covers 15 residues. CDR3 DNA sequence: TGTGCCAGCAGCTTCCTCGGGACAGGACCAGATACGCAGTATTTT. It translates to CASSFLGTGPDTQYF.

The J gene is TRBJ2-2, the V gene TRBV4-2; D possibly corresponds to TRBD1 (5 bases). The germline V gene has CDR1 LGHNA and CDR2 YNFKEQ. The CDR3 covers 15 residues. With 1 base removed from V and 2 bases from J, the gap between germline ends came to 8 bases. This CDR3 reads CASSQADSNTGELFF. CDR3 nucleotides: TGTGCCAGCAGCCAAGCTGACAGCAACACCGGGGAGCTGTTTTTT.

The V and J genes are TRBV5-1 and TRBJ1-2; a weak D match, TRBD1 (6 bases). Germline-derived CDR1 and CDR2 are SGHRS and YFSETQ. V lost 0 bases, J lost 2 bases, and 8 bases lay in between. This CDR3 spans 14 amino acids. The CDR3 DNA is TGCGCCAGCAGCTTGGGACAGGAGAACTATGGCTACACCTTC. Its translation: CASSLGQENYGYTF.

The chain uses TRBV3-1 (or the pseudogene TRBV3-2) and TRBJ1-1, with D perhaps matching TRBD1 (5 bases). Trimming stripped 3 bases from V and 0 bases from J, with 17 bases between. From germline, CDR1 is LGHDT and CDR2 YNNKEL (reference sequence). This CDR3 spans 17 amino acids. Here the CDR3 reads CASSQPAGTDMNTEAFF. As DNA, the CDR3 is TGTGCCAGCAGCCAGCCGGCGGGGACGGACATGAACACTGAAGCTTTCTTT.

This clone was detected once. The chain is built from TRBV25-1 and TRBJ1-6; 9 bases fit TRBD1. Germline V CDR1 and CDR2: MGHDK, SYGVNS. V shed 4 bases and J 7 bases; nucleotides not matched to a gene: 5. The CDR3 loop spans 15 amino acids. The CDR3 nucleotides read TGTGCCAGCAGTGTTCCCGGGACAGGGAATTCACCCCTCCACTTT. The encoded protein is CASSVPGTGNSPLHF. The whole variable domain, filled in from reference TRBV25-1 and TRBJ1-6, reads EADIYQTPRYLVIGTGKKITLECSQTMGHDKMYWYQQDPGMELHLIHYSYGVNSTEKGDLSSESTVSRIRTEHFPLTLESARPSHTSQYLCASSVPGTGNSPLHFGNGTRLTVT.

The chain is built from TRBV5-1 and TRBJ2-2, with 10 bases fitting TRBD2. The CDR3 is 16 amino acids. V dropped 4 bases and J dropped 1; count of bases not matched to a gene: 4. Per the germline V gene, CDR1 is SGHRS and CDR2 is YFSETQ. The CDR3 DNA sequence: TGCGCCAGCAGCCCCATAGCGGGAGGGAACACCGGGGAGCTGTTTTTT. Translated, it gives CASSPIAGGNTGELFF.

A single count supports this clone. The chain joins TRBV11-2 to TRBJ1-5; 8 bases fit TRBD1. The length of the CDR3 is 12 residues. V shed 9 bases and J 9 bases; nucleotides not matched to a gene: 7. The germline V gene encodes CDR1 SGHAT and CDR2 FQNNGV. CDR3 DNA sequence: TGTGCCAGTGAGGACAGGGCTTGGCCCCAGCATTTT. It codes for CASEDRAWPQHF.

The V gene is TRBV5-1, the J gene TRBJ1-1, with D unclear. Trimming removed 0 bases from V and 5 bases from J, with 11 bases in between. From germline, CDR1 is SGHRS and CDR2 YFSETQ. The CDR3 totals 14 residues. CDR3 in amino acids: CASSLEAIATEAFF. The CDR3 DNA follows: TGCGCCAGCAGCTTGGAGGCAATAGCGACTGAAGCTTTCTTT.